Here is one T cell receptor beta chain with its context. Its antigen remains unidentified. This sample is part of a study of T cells in Graves' hyperthyroidism and ophthalmopathy. Study-wide findings and caveats: Ophthalmopathy prediction by the model preceded onset by a median 6.5 months.

V lost 2 bases and J lost 1, with 14 bases in between. From germline, CDR1 is LGHDT and CDR2 YNNKEL (reference sequence). This CDR3 has 17 amino acids. Source material for PBMCs was about 11 ml fresh peripheral blood. RNA transcripts gave rise to amplified TCR beta CDR3 regions. Researchers ran a first-round RT-PCR on the TCR CDR3 using the HTBI primer set. From the multiplex PCR reads, TCRdb called clonotypes with MiXCR, one entry per CDR3 protein. This table has about 560,000 distinct CDR3 sequences, roughly 17% appearing once. This receptor was obtained from a woman under 30 with Graves' hyperthyroidism. V gene TRBV3-1 combines with J gene TRBJ2-2; weak D call: TRBD2 (6 bases). The sequencing input was blood. CDR3 protein: CASSQNSGGVNTGELFF. The DNA of the CDR3 is TGTGCCAGCAGCCAAAATTCAGGAGGGGTGAACACCGGGGAGCTGTTTTTT.